A selection of T cell receptor beta chains follows, all from one sample in a study of STAT3 mutations in large granular lymphocyte leukemia. The protocol was immunoSEQ multiplex PCR, while the TCRdb copy is restricted to in-frame clones and leaves out a portion. The sample shows about 9,300 clones, approximately 87% of them seen only once. Sample: peripheral blood mononuclear cells. These TCRs come from a man at least 80 years old with T-cell large granular lymphocyte leukemia. Some clones in this sample may be carry-over from other donors' samples. The CDR3 runs from the conserved cysteine through the conserved F or W. The D gene is left open where the match is weak. Some rows mark clone size as missing; the rest say once, few, many or name a class of expanded clone.

V: TRBV28; J: TRBJ1-5; size: few; D: NA; DNA: TGTGCCAGCAGTTTACGAAGGGCATCTGAGCCCCAGCATTTT; CDR3: CASSLRRASEPQHF
V: TRBV30; J: TRBJ2-2; size: NA; D: NA; DNA: TGTGCCTGGAGTGTATGGCCGCGGAGCACCGGGGAGCTGTTTTTT; CDR3: CAWSVWPRSTGELFF
V: TRBV18; J: TRBJ2-5; size: NA; D: NA; DNA: TGTGCCAGCTCACCACCGGGTGCCCAAGAGACCCAGTACTTC; CDR3: CASSPPGAQETQYF
V: TRBV2; J: TRBJ2-4; size: NA; D: NA; DNA: TGTGCCAGCAGTGAGAGGGAGACCAAAAACATTCAGTACTTC; CDR3: CASSERETKNIQYF
V: TRBV18; J: TRBJ2-4; size: NA; D: NA; DNA: TGTGCCAGCTCACCACCGGGAGCCAAAAACATTCAGTACTTC; CDR3: CASSPPGAKNIQYF
V: TRBV5-6; J: TRBJ2-7; size: NA; D: TRBD1; DNA: TGTGCCAGCAGCTGGAAGACAGGGGGCTACGAGCAGTACTTC; CDR3: CASSWKTGGYEQYF
V: TRBV5-1; J: TRBJ1-2; size: NA; D: TRBD1; DNA: TGCGCCAGCAGCCCCACCGGGACAGGGGTCGGCTACACCTTC; CDR3: CASSPTGTGVGYTF
V: TRBV5-4; J: TRBJ1-2; size: few; D: NA; DNA: TGTGCCAGCAGCACAGGGAGACAGACTATTGACTACACCTTC; CDR3: CASSTGRQTIDYTF
V: TRBV15; J: TRBJ2-3; size: NA; D: NA; DNA: TGTGCCACCAGACCCGGGCGGGGGCGGGGTACGCAGTATTTT; CDR3: CATRPGRGRGTQYF
V: TRBV5-5; J: TRBJ1-5; size: NA; D: TRBD1; DNA: TGTGCCAGCAGCTTAATAACAGGGGAAAGTCAGCCCCAGCATTTT; CDR3: CASSLITGESQPQHF
V: TRBV4-3; J: TRBJ2-7; size: NA; D: NA; DNA: TGCGCCAGCAGCCAAGAGAGGAAGGTCGAGCAGTACTTC; CDR3: CASSQERKVEQYF
V: TRBV5-6; J: TRBJ1-2; size: NA; D: NA; DNA: TGTGCCAGCAGCTTGGGCCGGGGAGGCGGGACTACTAGCTACACCTTC; CDR3: CASSLGRGGGTTSYTF
V: TRBV19; J: TRBJ1-2; size: NA; D: NA; DNA: TGTGCCAGTAGTATCCCATCGACATACAGGGGCTACACCTTC; CDR3: CASSIPSTYRGYTF
V: TRBV25-1; J: TRBJ1-5; size: NA; D: NA; DNA: TGTGCCACCCGGCAATATTCATATAGCAATCAGCCCCAGCATTTT; CDR3: CATRQYSYSNQPQHF